This T cell receptor (beta chain) was sequenced during a study of T cell changes during pregnancy in multiple sclerosis (dated by TCRdb to about 2019). As for the study more broadly: Changes in the T cell repertoire over the course of pregnancy were examined in this study in women with multiple sclerosis.

Preparation of the library involved the immunoSEQ multiplex PCR assay. What TCRdb holds here is the immuneACCESS table cut down to in-frame rearrangements. Part of the clones is not present; checked against another copy, under half of the missing clones reflect an unresolved V gene, and the others are unexplained. The sample yields 70,000 to 100,000 clones; roughly 90% were counted once. The ten biggest clones cover less than 2% of the sample. On this clone: No antigen is known for it. No much larger clone is present one base from it, and per-base qualities are unavailable.

The germline V gene specifies SGHVS as CDR1 and FNYEAQ as CDR2. V and J are truncated by 1 base and 0 bases respectively, leaving an intervening sequence of 10 bases. Inclusive of the bounding cysteine and phenylalanine, the CDR3 is 16 residues long. Left in the record is the CDR3 DNA by itself, 48 bases read in frame from the first base. Sequencing was performed on peripheral blood, taken in the first trimester of pregnancy. This chain joins TRBV7-6 to TRBJ1-5; TRBD1 might be the D gene, on 5 matching bases. This receptor was obtained from a female donor with multiple sclerosis, enrolled in a pregnancy study. The CDR3 region reads CASSLGGTPSNQPQHF. The bases are TGTGCCAGCAGCTTAGGCGGGACCCCTAGCAATCAGCCCCAGCATTTT.